A selection of T cell receptor beta chains follows, all from one sample in a study of T cells after yellow fever vaccination. Using its own MiXCR run on the 5' RACE reads, TCRdb lists one record per CDR3 protein. Altogether roughly 500,000 distinct CDR3 sequences are present, 19% being singletons, with the ten largest covering around an eighth. The source was PBMCs, collected 15 days after the yellow fever booster vaccination. The receptors stem from a man aged 25 to 40 who received the YFV17D yellow fever vaccine. Each CDR3 is given with its conserved first and last residue. The D gene is left open where the match is weak. Not every row has a clone size; where given, it reads once, few, many or a size class.

. TRBJ2-1 TRBV7-6 . CASSFATAGSRTDSYNEQFF TGTGCCAGCAGCTTTGCCACGGCAGGGTCTAGGACCGACTCCTACAATGAGCAGTTCTTC
. TRBJ2-6 TRBV7-9 . CASSYLQGSGANVLTF TGTGCCAGCAGCTACCTACAGGGTTCTGGGGCCAACGTCCTGACTTTC
TRBD1 TRBJ2-7 TRBV30 . CARRGQGAEQYF TGTGCCCGGAGGGGACAGGGGGCCGAGCAGTACTTC
. TRBJ1-6 TRBV7-2 . CASSSEFNSPLHF TGTGCCAGCAGCTCCGAATTTAATTCACCCCTCCACTTT
. TRBJ2-2 TRBV5-1 . CASSLVVGTGELFF TGCGCCAGCAGCTTGGTTGTTGGCACCGGGGAGCTGTTTTTT
. TRBJ2-5 TRBV10-2 many CASREGGTQYF TGCGCCAGCAGGGAAGGTGGGACCCAGTACTTC
. TRBJ1-2 TRBV7-9 . CASSRPGLGYTF TGTGCCAGCAGCCGACCCGGACTTGGCTACACCTTC
. TRBJ2-6 TRBV2 once CASKASGANVLTF TGTGCCAGCAAGGCCTCTGGGGCCAACGTCCTGACTTTC
. TRBJ2-2 TRBV5-1 . CASSPGRTHTGELFF TGCGCCAGCAGCCCCGGGCGGACTCACACCGGGGAGCTGTTTTTT
. TRBJ2-4 TRBV11-2 few CASSAEGQLNIQYF TGTGCCAGCAGCGCCGAGGGGCAGCTAAACATTCAGTACTTC
. TRBJ2-3 TRBV7-2 . CASSPSRLDTDTQYF TGTGCCAGCAGCCCTTCAAGACTGGACACAGATACGCAGTATTTT
. TRBJ1-4 TRBV25-1 . CASSETLKLFF TGTGCCAGCAGTGAGACCTTAAAACTGTTTTTT
TRBD2 TRBJ2-7 TRBV20-1 . CSAQGGLAGFYEQYF TGCAGTGCCCAAGGCGGACTAGCGGGATTCTACGAGCAGTACTTC
. TRBJ2-4 TRBV5-5 . CASSLDREGRLAKNIQYF TGTGCCAGCAGCTTGGACAGGGAGGGGAGGCTAGCCAAAAACATTCAGTACTTC
. TRBJ2-7 TRBV29-1 few CSVTDRHTSYEQYF TGCAGCGTGACCGACAGGCATACCTCCTACGAGCAGTACTTC
. TRBJ1-6 TRBV20-1 . CSAGPSSYNSPLHF TGCAGTGCAGGGCCTAGCTCCTATAATTCACCCCTCCACTTT
TRBD2 TRBJ2-1 TRBV20-1 . CSAPKGGRDITTSEQFF TGCAGTGCTCCTAAGGGAGGGCGGGATATTACTACAAGTGAGCAGTTCTTC
TRBD2 TRBJ2-3 TRBV7-3 few CASSATSGRTDTQYF TGTGCCAGCAGCGCGACTAGCGGGAGAACAGATACGCAGTATTTT
TRBD2 TRBJ2-4 TRBV5-1 . CASSSSGRKNIQYF TGCGCCAGCAGCTCAAGCGGGAGGAAAAACATTCAGTACTTC
TRBD2 TRBJ2-1 TRBV4-3 few CASSRGRTSASHEQFF TGCGCCAGCAGTCGGGGGAGGACTAGCGCCTCTCATGAGCAGTTCTTC
. TRBJ2-7 TRBV20-1 few CSARDWRDVGVWEQYF TGCAGTGCTAGAGATTGGAGGGACGTAGGGGTTTGGGAGCAGTACTTC
. TRBJ1-3 TRBV21-1 few CASSKQQTGNTIYF TGTGCCAGCAGCAAGCAACAGACGGGAAACACCATATATTTT
. TRBJ1-2 TRBV20-1 few CSARDRVKTYLF TGCAGTGCTAGAGATAGGGTTAAGACCTACCTCTTC
. TRBJ2-1 TRBV24-1 few CATSLGGTSYNEQFF TGTGCCACCAGTTTGGGGGGAACCTCCTACAATGAGCAGTTCTTC
. TRBJ1-6 TRBV28 . CASRPQGRGGSPLHF TGTGCCAGCAGACCTCAAGGGAGGGGAGGTTCACCCCTCCACTTT
. TRBJ2-5 TRBV24-1 . CATSAWGGAQETQYF TGTGCCACCAGTGCCTGGGGGGGGGCTCAAGAGACCCAGTACTTC
. TRBJ2-6 TRBV10-3 . CAISEFSGANVLTF TGTGCCATCAGTGAGTTTTCCGGGGCCAACGTCCTGACTTTC
. TRBJ2-3 TRBV7-2 few CASSIGPTVDTQYF TGTGCCAGCAGCATCGGACCCACGGTGGATACGCAGTATTTT
. TRBJ1-2 TRBV6-1 few CASSELDSYGYTF TGTGCCAGCAGTGAACTGGACAGCTATGGCTACACCTTC
TRBD1 TRBJ1-3 TRBV12-3/TRBV12-4 few CASRRDRGNTIYF TGTGCCAGCAGGCGGGACAGAGGAAACACCATATATTTT
. TRBJ2-7 TRBV25-1 . CASSDQSSGDTYEQYF TGTGCCAGCAGTGATCAGTCCAGCGGAGACACCTACGAGCAGTACTTC
TRBD2 TRBJ2-3 TRBV6-5 few CASSYSGVAGDRDTQYF TGTGCCAGCAGTTACTCAGGCGTAGCGGGGGACCGAGATACGCAGTATTTT
TRBD1 TRBJ2-5 TRBV18 few CASSRTGGGPETQYF TGTGCCAGCTCGCGTACAGGGGGCGGTCCGGAGACCCAGTACTTC
. TRBJ1-6 TRBV12-3/TRBV12-4 . CASSRDDRYSPLHF TGTGCCAGCAGTCGGGATGATAGATATTCACCCCTCCACTTT
. TRBJ2-3 TRBV20-1 once CSAPSTGGTDTQYF TGCAGTGCCCCCTCGACAGGTGGCACAGATACGCAGTATTTT
. TRBJ2-1 TRBV6-4 . CASSEVSGNTGEQFF TGTGCCAGCAGTGAGGTTAGCGGAAACACCGGTGAGCAGTTCTTC
. TRBJ2-1 TRBV13 few CASSPRSVANEQFF TGTGCCAGCAGCCCCCGGTCGGTGGCTAATGAGCAGTTCTTC
. TRBJ1-1 TRBV6-4 many CASSGQMNTEAFF TGTGCCAGCAGTGGGCAGATGAACACTGAAGCTTTCTTT
. TRBJ1-5 TRBV7-2 . CASSPRAGNGQPQHF TGTGCCAGCAGCCCTAGGGCAGGGAATGGACAGCCCCAGCATTTT
TRBD2 TRBJ2-2 TRBV10-3 . CAISEEAGVHTGELFF TGTGCCATCAGTGAGGAGGCGGGAGTCCACACCGGGGAGCTGTTTTTT
. TRBJ2-2 TRBV10-3 . CAVRAGFTGELFF TGTGCCGTTAGGGCAGGGTTCACCGGGGAGCTGTTTTTT
TRBD2 TRBJ2-7 TRBV4-3 . CASSQGVGGPDEQYF TGCGCCAGCAGCCAAGGGGTGGGAGGGCCCGACGAGCAGTACTTC
. TRBJ2-1 TRBV10-3 few CAISTARGNEQFF TGTGCCATCAGTACTGCCAGGGGAAATGAGCAGTTCTTC
. TRBJ2-7 TRBV5-1 . CASSSASGTGGEQYF TGCGCCAGCAGCTCAGCCTCCGGGACGGGTGGGGAGCAGTACTTC
TRBD2 TRBJ2-1 TRBV30 . CAWIVDSGRSNEQFF TGTGCCTGGATTGTCGATAGCGGGAGAAGCAATGAGCAGTTCTTC
. TRBJ2-2 TRBV29-1 few CSVRYTGFDTGELFF TGCAGCGTCAGATATACAGGGTTTGACACCGGGGAGCTGTTTTTT
. TRBJ2-6 TRBV18 few CASSQLRGAGANVLTF TGTGCCAGCTCACAACTCAGGGGGGCCGGGGCCAACGTCCTGACTTTC
. TRBJ1-1 TRBV20-1 . CSAREEQMNTEAFF TGCAGTGCTAGAGAGGAACAAATGAACACTGAAGCTTTCTTT
. TRBJ2-3 TRBV5-1 . CASSTGQTGSRTDTQYF TGCGCCAGCAGCACGGGACAAACAGGGTCCCGCACAGATACGCAGTATTTT
TRBD2 TRBJ2-1 TRBV19 . CASTTSLAGEGEQFF TGTGCCAGCACCACCTCACTAGCGGGAGAGGGGGAGCAGTTCTTC
TRBD1 TRBJ2-1 TRBV7-9 . CASRRNRDSIRDEQFF TGTGCCAGCAGAAGGAACCGGGACAGCATTAGGGATGAGCAGTTCTTC
. TRBJ2-2 TRBV28 many CATQTGPLNTGELFF TGTGCCACCCAGACGGGACCCCTGAACACCGGGGAGCTGTTTTTT
. TRBJ2-7 TRBV5-1 . CASSLAPWPTGDVVEQYF TGCGCCAGCAGCTTGGCCCCTTGGCCCACAGGAGACGTTGTCGAGCAGTACTTC
TRBD1 TRBJ2-7 TRBV28 many CASSLGQGGEQYF TGTGCCAGCAGTTTAGGACAGGGGGGCGAGCAGTACTTC